This T cell receptor beta chain was recorded in a study of identifying expanded T cells in peripheral blood (dated 2019 in TCRdb). With regard to the full study: Technical replicates were generated by sequencing separate aliquots of the same genomic DNA pool, and four replicates were compared pairwise.

During the collection period, no immune events, such as infections, were documented for the healthy donors. Time-dependent variance in a beta-binomial model of T-cell clone differential abundance was calibrated using healthy-donor blood repertoires as a training cohort. There were roughly 10 healthy donors in the training cohort, of whom 3 were female and 7 were male. An age range of about 29 to 70 years, with an average of 43 years, was recorded for the donors. Whole blood was collected from each healthy donor at three time points spaced around two weeks apart and obtained from a commercial supplier. For immunosequencing, genomic DNA was extracted from whole blood that had not been sorted. TCRbeta CDR3 regions were profiled by bias-controlled multiplex PCR amplification of genomic DNA with the immunoSEQ Assay. Processing in the source paper ran as follows. To quantify the absolute abundance of each unique TCRbeta CDR3 region, the sequences were collapsed and filtered. Differential abundance was assessed using a binomial (Fisher-equivalent) model and a beta-binomial model in which time-dependent variance fitted from healthy donors was added. Any clone with fewer than 5 combined templates was excluded, and a clone was called differentially abundant if its Benjamini-Hochberg FDR was below 0.01. Beta-binomial variance was modeled as a function of total template count across the two samples using the form v = (b*log(k)+a)^2. TCRdb obtained this table from immuneACCESS and retained in-frame rearrangements with V and J assigned. These tables miss some clones; where compared with another copy, unresolved V genes account for less than half of the shortfall, and the remainder is unexplained. Clone size and V and J calls were adopted from that table, with D and trimming inferred from the DNA. The sample table holds about 94,000 clones, of which approximately 86% were seen once. The ten biggest clones cover less than 6% of the sample.

What the work shows at the level of the full study, not this receptor alone: Both the number of clones called differentially abundant and the false-positive rate were significantly reduced by the beta-binomial model across all healthy-donor time intervals. In all healthy donors, the variance in clone template counts between samples taken around two weeks apart rose significantly as total template count increased. The authors expected biological variance in healthy repertoires might increase further over much longer intervals such as months to years. The binomial model flagged about 1.2 differentially abundant clones between technical replicates, compared with roughly 17 over approximately two weeks and about 20 over roughly 4 weeks.

To note about this clone: It lacks a known antigen. No per-base quality is available; no much larger clone lies one base away.

From a lookup of the germline V gene (reference sequence), CDR1 and CDR2 are LNHDA and SQIVND. From cysteine to phenylalanine, the CDR3 is 15 amino acids long. The read is trimmed to its CDR3 DNA, 45 bases read in frame from base 1. V is shortened by 6 bases, J by 1 base, and the region joining them spans 13 bases. The sequence was obtained from a person between 18 and 69 years old in good health. The specimen was blood. The rearrangement joined TRBV19 to TRBJ1-5; D gene: possibly TRBD1, on 5 matching bases. Read as DNA, the sequence is TGTGCCAGTAGGGGTAATTGGGGGAGCAATCAGCCCCAGCATTTT. It specifies CASRGNWGSNQPQHF.